This TCR beta chain emerged from a study of beta chain features in type 1 diabetes listed by TCRdb under 2018. Concerning the study at large: Mean age, gender distribution, total cell number and subset yield did not differ between patients and healthy donors. A total of 107,917,701 sorted cells were examined across all samples, and the number of cells per subset was strongly correlated with RNA yield. The study compared TCRB repertoires of sorted circulating CD4+ T cell subsets between recently diagnosed type 1 diabetes patients and matched healthy donors. Whereas all 30 or so donors provided naive and central memory subsets, regulatory and stem cell-like memory subsets were isolated from just 8 patients and roughly eight healthy donors.

The High Capacity cDNA Reverse Transcription Kit was used to reverse transcribe all of the isolated RNA, meaning that expressed TCRB transcripts were what got sequenced. Deep immunoSEQ sequencing was applied to naive, central memory and regulatory T cell samples, giving an average of about 3.57 million total reads per sample. Sorted cells were lysed in RLT buffer, and RNA was extracted using DNase-treated RNeasy Micro or Mini kits according to cell number. To prevent cross-contamination, each cell subset was processed individually, whereas patient and healthy donor samples were processed jointly. TCRB sequences were amplified from cDNA with the immunoSEQ multiplex PCR, producing 87-bp fragments spanning the CDR3 region. The amplicons were sequenced using the Illumina HiSeq platform. Concerning the study's data processing: Synthetic template baselines were used to correct PCR bias computationally, reads within Hamming distance 2 were collapsed together, and singletons that could not be merged were discarded. Reads were aligned against IMGT to assign V, D and J genes, CDR3 length and insertions or deletions at six rearrangement sites. Within each subset, clonotype counts were normalized to the number of sorted cells before true diversity and Gini coefficients were calculated with the tcR R package. The overlap coefficient, calculated on TCRB nucleotide sequences, was used to measure repertoire sharing. Out-of-frame TCRB sequences from naive cells were analyzed as a proxy for the pre-selection repertoire. TCRdb mirrors the immuneACCESS table, restricted to in-frame sequences. Some clones are absent from its copies; in checked studies, under half trace to an unresolved V gene, and the reason for the others is unknown. V and J calls and clone size are those listed in that table; D and trimming were worked out from the DNA. The sample data list about 360,000 clones, and 10% to 15% of these were observed just once. The top ten constitute less than 0.02% of the sample.

From each donor, a single peripheral blood sample of about 116 mL on average was drawn into heparinised tubes. A BD FACSAria II and a panel including CD45RO, CCR7, CD25, CD127, CD95 and CD27 were used to sort naive, central memory, regulatory and stem cell-like memory CD4+ T cells. Purity was above 95% for every sorted population. PBMCs were isolated immediately by Lymphoprep density gradient centrifugation and stained directly without culture. So that batch effects would be minimized, each experiment stained and sorted samples in pairs, pairing one healthy donor with one patient. This clone appeared a few times. The target of this receptor is not known. No base quality values were provided; no much bigger clone lies one nucleotide off. Overall study results and their limits: Patients with type 1 diabetes made fewer insertions and deleted more nucleotides at VDJ recombination sites, implying thymic rearrangement abnormalities. Shorter templates might be favored by PCR, yet because patient and control samples were amplified and corrected together, any such skew would affect both groups equally. Naive, central memory and regulatory TCRB repertoires appeared more similar among patients than among healthy donors. HLA sub-analyses involved small numbers of individuals, so any influence of HLA type on TCRB rearrangement remained unresolved. Type 1 diabetes patients showed a moderate but significant shortening of TCRB CDR3 length in all four CD4+ subsets. Because cDNA was sequenced instead of genomic DNA, activated cells with high expression could be over-represented, although the groups did not differ in activation or CD3 levels.

The germline V and J ends show losses of 3 bases and 2 bases respectively, and no gene match explains 4 bases of the junction. The CDR3, from cysteine to phenylalanine, totals 16 residues. Only the CDR3 DNA is retained, 48 bases long and in frame from the first base. Based on the germline V gene, the CDR1 and CDR2 sequences are LGHNA and YNFKEQ. This sequence uses TRBV4-2 and TRBJ2-3, and 11 junctional nucleotides match TRBD2. This TCR was recovered from a man younger than 35 in good health. The specimen was naive CD4+ T cells from blood. In light of the paper, this sample's cell subset or site label describes: true naive CD4+ T cells. The DNA sequence is as follows: TGTGCCAGCAGCCACATAGCGGGGGGGTCCACAGATACGCAGTATTTT. The resulting protein is CASSHIAGGSTDTQYF.